The next 25 T cell receptor beta chains were all read from a single sample in a study of post-analysis software for immune sequencing data. Included in the TCR beta cDNA libraries were unique molecular identifiers. TCRdb ran MiXCR on the PCR reads and lists one entry per CDR3 protein. In the table there are approximately 570,000 distinct CDR3 sequences, roughly 47% of which are singletons. These receptors have no known antigen. Findings of the study overall: With TRBV5-6, TRBV5-1 and TRBV20-1 included, five TRBV segments were more frequent in patients than in controls.

What was sequenced was blood. The receptors come from a girl aged 10 to 17 with multiple sclerosis.

V and J are TRBV7-8 and TRBJ2-1, with D hard to call. The CDR3 length is 16 residues. Germline CDR1 is SGHVS and CDR2 is FQNEAQ. Trimming stripped 0 bases from V and 7 bases from J, with 16 bases between. CDR3: CASSLAGNPSQNEQFF. The CDR3 region has the DNA TGTGCCAGCAGCTTAGCGGGCAACCCCTCTCAGAATGAGCAGTTCTTC.

The chain recombines TRBV10-3 with TRBJ2-2, with TRBD1 matching 9 bases. There are 16 residues in the CDR3. Germline V CDR1 and CDR2: ENHRY, SYGVKD. J was trimmed by 1 base and V by 5 bases; bases with no gene match: 5. Here the CDR3 DNA reads TGTGCCATCAGTTCGTCGGGACAGGGGAACACCGGGGAGCTGTTTTTT. As protein: CAISSSGQGNTGELFF.

The chain combines TRBV13 with TRBJ2-7, with TRBD1 identical over 8 bases. The DNA end favors TRBJ2-5, so the J call may be wrong. The V gene's germline CDR1 is PRHDT and CDR2 FYEKMQ (reference sequence). The CDR3 has 16 amino acids. CDR3 sequence: CASSLAAGRGQGTQYF. The CDR3 nucleotides read TGTGCCAGCAGCTTAGCCGCTGGCAGGGGGCAGGGGACCCAGTACTTC.

This clonotype was counted only a few times. V is TRBV3-1 and J is TRBJ1-1; D uncertain. Germline CDR1 LGHDT, CDR2 YNNKEL (reference sequence). CDR3 length: 15 residues. V shed 4 bases and J shed 1 base, with 13 bases lying between them. Here the CDR3 reads CASSPDLTENTEAFF. For the CDR3, the DNA is TGTGCCAGCAGCCCGGACTTAACGGAGAACACTGAAGCTTTCTTT.

This clonotype has just one count. The chain carries TRBV5-1 and TRBJ2-7, with D unclear. Germline V gene data show CDR1 as SGHRS and CDR2 as YFSETQ. V was pared by 0 bases and J by 2 bases, with 12 bases between. The CDR3 is 15 amino acids. As DNA, the CDR3 is TGCGCCAGCAGCTTGGCCTGGATGGAAACCTACGAGCAGTACTTC. It encodes CASSLAWMETYEQYF. Based on the CDR3 plus reference TRBV5-1 and TRBJ2-7, the full variable domain is KAGVTQTPRYLIKTRGQQVTLSCSPISGHRSVSWYQQTPGQGLQFLFEYFSETQRNKGNFPGRFSGRQFSNSRSEMNVSTLELGDSALYLCASSLAWMETYEQYFGPGTRLTVT.

This clonotype was observed a handful of times. The chain uses TRBV12-3 or TRBV12-4 and TRBJ1-6, with a weak D call TRBD1 (6 bases). V lost 6 bases, J lost 6 bases, and 12 bases lay in between. This CDR3 has 14 amino acids. CDR3 amino acids: CASRSTGFNSPLHF. The CDR3 DNA is TGTGCCAGCAGATCGACAGGTTTTAATTCACCCCTCCACTTT.

This clonotype was counted a few times. J is TRBJ2-1 and V is TRBV11-3; D is unresolved. V was shortened by 5 bases and J by 5 bases, with 13 bases between the two germline ends. From germline, CDR1 is SGHNT and CDR2 YENEEA. This CDR3 comprises 14 residues. CDR3 bases: TGTGCCAGCAGCCGAGGCAGCGCCAACAATGAGCAGTTCTTC. Encoded protein: CASSRGSANNEQFF. Full variable domain (outside the CDR3, taken from reference TRBV11-3 and TRBJ2-1): EAGVVQSPRYKIIEKKQPVAFWCNPISGHNTLYWYLQNLGQGPELLIRYENEEAVDDSQLPKDRFSAERLKGVDSTLKIQPAELGDSAVYLCASSRGSANNEQFFGPGTRLTVL.

This clonotype showed up just a few times. The V and J genes are TRBV29-1 and TRBJ2-7; D uncertain. The germline V gene encodes CDR1 SQVTM and CDR2 ANQGSEA. With 7 bases removed from V and 2 bases from J, the gap between germline ends came to 15 bases. The CDR3 runs 13 residues. CDR3 in amino acids: CSAGRTQAYEQYF. For the CDR3, the DNA is TGCAGCGCCGGCCGGACCCAAGCCTACGAGCAGTACTTC.

This chain uses TRBV7-2 with TRBJ2-7; a possible D gene is TRBD2 (5 bases). Per germline, CDR1 SGHTA and CDR2 FQGNSA. The CDR3 has 14 residues. Trimming removed 6 bases from V and 3 bases from J, with 15 bases in between. CDR3 coding DNA: TGTGCCAGCAGTTATAGCAGGAGCGGCTACGAGCAGTACTTC. It encodes CASSYSRSGYEQYF.

Only a few counts were recorded for this clonotype. The V call is TRBV14, the J call TRBJ1-2; 9 bases are shared with TRBD1. This CDR3 is built from 16 residues. V dropped 4 bases and J dropped 3; count of bases not matched to a gene: 9. Germline V gives CDR1 SGHDN, CDR2 FVKESK. CDR3 sequence reads: CASSLSRDRDDYGYTF. The CDR3 DNA is TGTGCCAGCAGCCTATCCCGGGACAGGGATGACTATGGCTACACCTTC.

This clonotype was observed many times. The chain is built from TRBV14 and TRBJ2-5, with D tentatively TRBD1 (5 bases). In germline, CDR1 is SGHDN, CDR2 FVKESK. V gave up 4 bases and J gave up 0 bases, with 6 bases separating them. This CDR3 region has 13 residues. CDR3 sequence reads: CASSRTYQETQYF. In DNA form, the CDR3 reads TGTGCCAGCAGCCGGACATACCAAGAGACCCAGTACTTC.

The table lists this clonotype with a count of one. Its ends do not fully match the called genes, so a read error is possible. The chain carries TRBV20-1 and TRBJ2-3, with no clear D. CDR3 size: 13 residues. Per germline, CDR1 DFQATT and CDR2 SNEGSKA (reference sequence). The CDR3: CSANGRAQDAQYF. CDR3 coding DNA: TGCAGTGCCAACGGCCGGGCACAAGATGCGCAGTATTTT.

In its sample, this clonotype was seen a few times. This chain links TRBV12-3 or TRBV12-4 with TRBJ1-2, with TRBD1 matching 9 bases. V gave up 5 bases and J gave up 6 bases; unmatched junction bases: 4. The CDR3 is 13 residues long. CDR3 sequence reads: CASSLTGGNGYTF. The CDR3 DNA follows: TGTGCCAGCAGTCTGACAGGGGGAAATGGCTACACCTTC.

The chain carries TRBV12-3 or TRBV12-4 and TRBJ2-7; 7 nucleotides align to TRBD2. The junction had 14 bases not matched to a gene; V was cut back by 6 bases and J by 3 bases. The CDR3 consists of 16 residues. CDR3 DNA: TGTGCCAGCAGCCCCGGGGGAGGGCCTTTTTTCTACGAGCAGTACTTC. Its translation: CASSPGGGPFFYEQYF.

V and J are TRBV10-3 and TRBJ1-1; 8 bases line up with TRBD1. The germline V gene encodes CDR1 ENHRY and CDR2 SYGVKD. This CDR3 is built from 13 residues. V lost 8 bases to trimming and J lost 1 base; unmatched junction nucleotides: 3. The CDR3 here is CAIRQGWNTEAFF. In DNA form, the CDR3 reads TGTGCCATCCGACAGGGGTGGAACACTGAAGCTTTCTTT.

The chain couples TRBV12-3 or TRBV12-4 to TRBJ2-7; D possibly corresponds to TRBD2 (5 bases). Trimming left V 1 base short and J 6 bases short, with 16 bases between. The CDR3 is made up of 15 amino acids. As DNA, the CDR3 is TGTGCCAGCAGTTTAGGTTTGACTGGCGCGGGCGAGCAGTACTTC. It encodes CASSLGLTGAGEQYF.

This clonotype was picked up a small number of times. The rearrangement links TRBV6-1 to TRBJ2-4; 9 nucleotides align to TRBD2. The better agreement between TRBJ2-7 and the DNA end casts doubt on the J call. Germline V CDR1 and CDR2: MNHNS, SASEGT. The CDR3 contains 13 residues. CDR3 amino acids: CASGGLAVYEQYF. Here the CDR3 DNA reads TGTGCCAGCGGGGGACTAGCAGTTTACGAGCAGTACTTC.

This clonotype was picked up a small number of times. The V and J genes are TRBV10-3 and TRBJ2-5, with TRBD2 matching over 10 bases. Germline CDR1 is ENHRY and CDR2 is SYGVKD. The CDR3 spans 15 residues. Trimming at V came to 11 bases and at J to 5 bases, leaving 14 bases not matched to a gene. The CDR3 sequence is CAHGEREGRSETQYF. CDR3 coding DNA: TGTGCCCACGGGGAGCGGGAGGGCCGGAGTGAGACCCAGTACTTC.

CDR3 nucleotides: TGCGCCAGCAGCCGCTCTGTGGATACGCAGTATTTT. Its protein product is CASSRSVDTQYF. V is TRBV4-1 and J is TRBJ2-3; D unclear. CDR1 MGHRA and CDR2 YSYEKL come from the germline V gene. CDR3 length: 12 amino acids. V was cut by 4 bases and J by 6 bases, with 8 bases left in between.

This clonotype showed up just a few times. In DNA, the CDR3 is TGTGCCGCCGGGGGTGTTGGACAGGAGTATTCACCCCTCCACTTT. This codes for CAAGGVGQEYSPLHF. The rearrangement joins TRBV6-6 to TRBJ1-6; 7 positions match TRBD1. Trimming removed 11 bases from V and 8 bases from J; junction bases left unmatched: 15. Germline CDR1 and CDR2: MNHNY and SVGAGI (reference sequence). The CDR3 is 15 amino acids.

J is TRBJ2-1 and V is TRBV7-3; tentatively, D is TRBD2 (5 bases). Judging by the DNA end, TRBJ2-7 fits better; the J call may be wrong. This CDR3 region has 15 residues. Looked up from germline, CDR1 is SGHTA and CDR2 is FQGTGA. The CDR3 protein is CASSLGLPSYNEQYF. The CDR3 DNA is TGTGCCAGCAGCCTTGGACTCCCCTCCTACAATGAGCAGTACTTC.

The chain is built from TRBV5-5 and TRBJ2-5, with D maybe TRBD2 (6 bases). V was clipped by 4 bases and J by 5 bases, with 15 bases between them. The CDR3 contains 14 residues. Germline V gene sequence: CDR1 SGHKS, CDR2 YYEKEE (reference sequence). In nucleotides, the CDR3 is TGTGCCAGCAGCCACCCCGGGAGCACGGAGACCCAGTACTTC. It specifies CASSHPGSTETQYF.

This clonotype has just a few counts. The gene calls are TRBV2 and TRBJ2-7; 9 bases align to TRBD1. CDR3 length: 13 amino acids. Looked up from germline, CDR1 is SNHLY and CDR2 is FYNNEI. V shed 7 bases and J 4 bases; nucleotides not matched to a gene: 5. The CDR3: CASNQGQGYEQYF. CDR3 DNA: TGTGCCAGCAACCAGGGACAGGGATACGAGCAGTACTTC.

The gene calls are TRBV10-3 and TRBJ1-1, with D tentatively TRBD1 (5 bases). Trimming removed 2 bases from V and 11 bases from J, with 15 bases in between. CDR1 and CDR2 from the germline V gene are ENHRY and SYGVKD. The CDR3 extends over 13 amino acids. DNA of the CDR3: TGTGCCATCAGTGAGGTTGTAGAGGACACCGCTTTCTTT. It specifies CAISEVVEDTAFF.

The V call is TRBV29-1, the J call TRBJ2-6; no clear D gene. V gave up 2 bases and J gave up 3 bases, with 5 bases separating them. The CDR3 covers 13 residues. CDR1 is SQVTM, CDR2 ANQGSEA, per germline. As DNA, the CDR3 is TGCAGCGTTGAAAGTAATGGGGCCAACGTCCTGACTTTC. Its protein product is CSVESNGANVLTF.